The sample holds a few counts of the clone carrying this T cell receptor (beta chain). As it was prepared, the TCRbeta library received unique molecular identifiers. TCRdb reprocessed the PCR reads with MiXCR, giving one entry per CDR3 protein. In the table there are over 25,000 distinct CDR3 sequences, roughly a sixth of which are singletons. The germline V gene encodes CDR1 LGHNA and CDR2 YSLEER. V lost 4 bases to trimming and J lost 2 bases, with 16 bases between them. The CDR3 loop spans 16 amino acids. This sample was taken from a study of T-cell reconstitution after alpha-beta-depleted transplantation in children.

Here the sequenced sample was PBMCs, mostly from graft donor cells, taken 60 days after TCRalphabeta/CD19-depleted stem cell transplant. The receptor was derived from a male patient under 10 years old who had a stem cell transplant for acute lymphoblastic leukemia, so the T cells may come from the graft donor. The chain employs TRBV4-3 and TRBJ2-3; TRBD2 is a possible D gene (5 bases). The CDR3 DNA reads TGCGCCAGCAGCCCCGGGGTAGCGAGATACACAGATACGCAGTATTTT. This codes for CASSPGVARYTDTQYF.